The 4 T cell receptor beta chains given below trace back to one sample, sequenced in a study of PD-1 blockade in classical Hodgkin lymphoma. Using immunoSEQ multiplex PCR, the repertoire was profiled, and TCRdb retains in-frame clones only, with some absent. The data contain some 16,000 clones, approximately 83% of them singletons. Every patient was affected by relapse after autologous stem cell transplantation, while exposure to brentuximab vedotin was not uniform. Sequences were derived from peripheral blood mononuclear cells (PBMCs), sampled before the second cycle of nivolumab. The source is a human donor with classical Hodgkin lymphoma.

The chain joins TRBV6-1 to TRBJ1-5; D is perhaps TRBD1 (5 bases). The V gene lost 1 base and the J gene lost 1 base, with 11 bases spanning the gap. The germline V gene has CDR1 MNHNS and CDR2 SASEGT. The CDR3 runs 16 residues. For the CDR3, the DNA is TGTGCCAGCAGTGAAGACTCAGGGATGAGCAATCAGCCCCAGCATTTT. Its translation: CASSEDSGMSNQPQHF.

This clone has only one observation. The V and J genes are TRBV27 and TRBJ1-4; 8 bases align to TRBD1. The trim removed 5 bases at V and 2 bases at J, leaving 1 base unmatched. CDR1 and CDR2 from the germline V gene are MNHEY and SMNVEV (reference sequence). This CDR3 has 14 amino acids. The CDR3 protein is CASSRQGTNEKLFF. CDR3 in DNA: TGTGCCAGCAGTAGACAGGGGACTAATGAAAAACTGTTTTTT.

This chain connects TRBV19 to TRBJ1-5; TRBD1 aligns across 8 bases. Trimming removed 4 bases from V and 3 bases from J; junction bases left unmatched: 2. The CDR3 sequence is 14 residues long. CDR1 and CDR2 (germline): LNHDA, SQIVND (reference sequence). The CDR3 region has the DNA TGTGCCAGTAGTACGGACAGGGCCAATCAGCCCCAGCATTTT. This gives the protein CASSTDRANQPQHF.

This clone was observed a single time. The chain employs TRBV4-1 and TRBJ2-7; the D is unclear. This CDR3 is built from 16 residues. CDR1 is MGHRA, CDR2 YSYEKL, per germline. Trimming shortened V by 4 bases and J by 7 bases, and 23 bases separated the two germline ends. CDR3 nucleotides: TGCGCCAGCAGCCCCACCAATCTAGGGATTTCTTTGGAGCAGTACTTC. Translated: CASSPTNLGISLEQYF.